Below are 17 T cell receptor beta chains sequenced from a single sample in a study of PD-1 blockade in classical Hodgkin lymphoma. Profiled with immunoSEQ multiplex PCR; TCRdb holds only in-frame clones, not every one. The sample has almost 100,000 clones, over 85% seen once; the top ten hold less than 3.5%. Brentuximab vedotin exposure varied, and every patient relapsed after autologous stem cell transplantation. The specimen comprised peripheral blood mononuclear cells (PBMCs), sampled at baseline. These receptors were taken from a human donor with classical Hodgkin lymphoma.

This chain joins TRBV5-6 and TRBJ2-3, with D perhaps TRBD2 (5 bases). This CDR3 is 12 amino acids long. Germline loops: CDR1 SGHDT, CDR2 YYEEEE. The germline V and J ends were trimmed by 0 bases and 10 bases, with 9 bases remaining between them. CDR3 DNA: TGTGCCAGCAGCTTGGGCCCCGGGGCGCAGTATTTT. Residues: CASSLGPGAQYF. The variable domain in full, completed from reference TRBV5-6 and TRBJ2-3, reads DAGVTQSPTHLIKTRGQQVTLRCSPKSGHDTVSWYQQALGQGPQFIFQYYEEEERQRGNFPDRFSGHQFPNYSSELNVNALLLGDSALYLCASSLGPGAQYFGPGTRLTVL.

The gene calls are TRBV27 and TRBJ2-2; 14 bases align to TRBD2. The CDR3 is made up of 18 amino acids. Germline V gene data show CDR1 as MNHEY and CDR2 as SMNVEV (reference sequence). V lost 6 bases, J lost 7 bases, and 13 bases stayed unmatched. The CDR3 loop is CASRPQGGLAGVHGELFF. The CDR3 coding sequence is TGTGCCAGCAGACCACAGGGGGGACTAGCGGGAGTTCACGGGGAGCTGTTTTTT.

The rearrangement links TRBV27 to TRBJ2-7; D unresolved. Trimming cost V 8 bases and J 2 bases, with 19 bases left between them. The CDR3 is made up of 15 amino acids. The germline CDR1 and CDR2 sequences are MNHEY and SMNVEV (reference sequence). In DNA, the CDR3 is TGTGCCAGCTCTCCCAAAGAGAGGAGACCCTACGAGCAGTACTTC. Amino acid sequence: CASSPKERRPYEQYF.

CDR3 sequence: CASSLGKTDSGANVLTF. The DNA of the CDR3 is TGTGCCAGCAGCTTAGGGAAGACCGACTCTGGGGCCAACGTCCTGACTTTC. The chain links TRBV5-4 to TRBJ2-6; D unresolved. The V end lost 2 bases, the J end lost 0 bases, and 12 bases lay between the germline ends. Per the germline V gene, CDR1 is SGHNT and CDR2 is YYREEE (reference sequence). The CDR3 is 17 residues long. Combining the CDR3 with reference TRBV5-4 and TRBJ2-6 gives the whole variable domain ETGVTQSPTHLIKTRGQQVTLRCSSQSGHNTVSWYQQALGQGPQFIFQYYREEENGRGNFPPRFSGLQFPNYSSELNVNALELDDSALYLCASSLGKTDSGANVLTFGAGSRLTVL.

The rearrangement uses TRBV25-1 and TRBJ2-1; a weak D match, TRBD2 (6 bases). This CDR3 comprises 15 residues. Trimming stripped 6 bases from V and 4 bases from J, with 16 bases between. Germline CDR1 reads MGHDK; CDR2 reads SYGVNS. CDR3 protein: CASRRGGWTYNEQFF. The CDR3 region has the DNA TGTGCCAGCAGAAGGGGAGGATGGACATACAATGAGCAGTTCTTC.

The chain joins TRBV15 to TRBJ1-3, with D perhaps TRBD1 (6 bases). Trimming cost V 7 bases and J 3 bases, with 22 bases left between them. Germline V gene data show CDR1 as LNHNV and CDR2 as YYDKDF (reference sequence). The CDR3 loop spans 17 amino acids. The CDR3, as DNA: TGTGCCACCAAATCAGGGCGGACAGCTCTGGATGGAAACACCATATATTTT. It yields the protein CATKSGRTALDGNTIYF.

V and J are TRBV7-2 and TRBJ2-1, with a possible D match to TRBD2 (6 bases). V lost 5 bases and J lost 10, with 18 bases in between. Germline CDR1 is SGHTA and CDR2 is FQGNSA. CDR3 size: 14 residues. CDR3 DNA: TGTGCCAGCAGCCTGGAGGGGCGGGTGCCGGAGCAGTTCTTC. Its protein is CASSLEGRVPEQFF.

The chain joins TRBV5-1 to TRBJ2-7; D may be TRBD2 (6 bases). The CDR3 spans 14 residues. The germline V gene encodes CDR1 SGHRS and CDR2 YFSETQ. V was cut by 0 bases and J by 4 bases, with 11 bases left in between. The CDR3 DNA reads TGCGCCAGCAGCTTGGTGGCGGGGTCTTACGAGCAGTACTTC. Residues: CASSLVAGSYEQYF.

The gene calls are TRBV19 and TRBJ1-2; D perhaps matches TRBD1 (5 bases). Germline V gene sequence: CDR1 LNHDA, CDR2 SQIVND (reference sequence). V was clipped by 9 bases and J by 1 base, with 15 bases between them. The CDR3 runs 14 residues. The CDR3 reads CASTRDPYNYGYTF. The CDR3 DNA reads TGTGCCAGCACGAGGGACCCTTATAACTATGGCTACACCTTC.

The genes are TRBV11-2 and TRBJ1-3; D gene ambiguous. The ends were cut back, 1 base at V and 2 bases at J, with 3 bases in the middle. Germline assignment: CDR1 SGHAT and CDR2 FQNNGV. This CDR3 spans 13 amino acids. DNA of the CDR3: TGTGCCAGCAGCTTAGGGGCTGGAAACACCATATATTTT. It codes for CASSLGAGNTIYF.

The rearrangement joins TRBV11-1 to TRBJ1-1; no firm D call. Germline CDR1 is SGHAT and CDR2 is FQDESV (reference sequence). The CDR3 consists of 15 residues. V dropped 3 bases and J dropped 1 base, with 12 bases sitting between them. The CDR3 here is CASSLRGYKNTEAFF. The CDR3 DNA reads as TGTGCCAGCAGCTTGCGGGGATACAAGAACACTGAAGCTTTCTTT.

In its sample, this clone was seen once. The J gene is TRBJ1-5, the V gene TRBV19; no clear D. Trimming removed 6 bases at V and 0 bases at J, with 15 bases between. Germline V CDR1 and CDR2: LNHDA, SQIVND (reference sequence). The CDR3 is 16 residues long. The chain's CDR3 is CASRGLGLGSNQPQHF. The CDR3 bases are TGTGCCAGTAGGGGTCTCGGGTTGGGTAGCAATCAGCCCCAGCATTTT. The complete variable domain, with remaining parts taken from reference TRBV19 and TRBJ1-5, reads DGGITQSPKYLFRKEGQNVTLSCEQNLNHDAMYWYRQDPGQGLRLIYYSQIVNDFQKGDIAEGYSVSREKKESFPLTVTSAQKNPTAFYLCASRGLGLGSNQPQHFGDGTRLSIL.

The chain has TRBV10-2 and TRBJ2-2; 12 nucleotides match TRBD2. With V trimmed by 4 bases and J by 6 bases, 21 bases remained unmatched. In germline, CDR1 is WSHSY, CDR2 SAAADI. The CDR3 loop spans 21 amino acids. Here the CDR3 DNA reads TGCGCCAGCAGTGTGGTTAGGGAGACTAGCGGGAGTTCCCGGCGGCCCGGGGAGCTGTTTTTT. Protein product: CASSVVRETSGSSRRPGELFF.

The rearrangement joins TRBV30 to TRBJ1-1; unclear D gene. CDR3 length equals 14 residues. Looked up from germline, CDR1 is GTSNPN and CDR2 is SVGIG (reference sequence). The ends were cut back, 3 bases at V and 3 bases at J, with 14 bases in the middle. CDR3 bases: TGTGCCTGGAGCCCCGGGGTTCCAGACACTGAAGCTTTCTTT. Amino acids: CAWSPGVPDTEAFF.

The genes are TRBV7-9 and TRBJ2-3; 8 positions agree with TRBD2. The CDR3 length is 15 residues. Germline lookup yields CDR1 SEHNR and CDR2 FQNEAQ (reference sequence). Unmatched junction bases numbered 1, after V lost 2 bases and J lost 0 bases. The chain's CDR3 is CASSLSSGSTDTQYF. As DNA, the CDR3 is TGTGCCAGCAGCTTATCTAGCGGGAGCACAGATACGCAGTATTTT.

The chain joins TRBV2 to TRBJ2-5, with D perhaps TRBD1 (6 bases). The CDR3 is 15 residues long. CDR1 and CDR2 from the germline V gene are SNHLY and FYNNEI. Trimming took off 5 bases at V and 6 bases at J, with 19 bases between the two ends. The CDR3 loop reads CASSRESRGGKTQYF. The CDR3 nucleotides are TGTGCCAGCAGTCGCGAATCCAGGGGCGGAAAGACCCAGTACTTC.

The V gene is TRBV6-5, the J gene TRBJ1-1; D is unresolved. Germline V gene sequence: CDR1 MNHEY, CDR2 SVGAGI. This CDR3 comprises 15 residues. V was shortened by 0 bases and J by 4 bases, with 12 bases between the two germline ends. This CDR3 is CASSYSMNGPTEAFF. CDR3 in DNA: TGTGCCAGCAGTTACTCCATGAACGGTCCCACTGAAGCTTTCTTT.